The source of this TCR beta chain is a study of blood T cell repertoires in COVID-19. Study-level background: The origin of the acute and convalescent COVID-19 samples was the United States, Italy and Spain. T cells, B-cell-depleted T cells, or PBMCs supplied cDNA or gDNA.

Losses at the gene ends were 2 bases for V and 7 bases for J; bases not matched to a gene: 3. The CDR3 consists of 15 residues. In germline, CDR1 is MNHEY, CDR2 SMNVEV (reference sequence). Here immunoSEQ multiplex PCR was the method, and the copy in TCRdb shows in-frame clones only, minus some. The data show 250,000 to 350,000 clones, with roughly 90% seen just once and around 11% held by the top ten. Enrolment of Seattle patients took place during active infection, and they were followed longitudinally. Sequencing was carried out using peripheral blood. V usage is TRBV27 and J usage is TRBJ2-1, with 12 bases aligning to TRBD2. This TCR came from a woman in her 30s with COVID-19, enrolled during active disease. DNA for the CDR3: TGTGCCAGCAGTTTAGTCGGGACTAGCGGGAATGAGCAGTTCTTC. Encoded protein: CASSLVGTSGNEQFF.